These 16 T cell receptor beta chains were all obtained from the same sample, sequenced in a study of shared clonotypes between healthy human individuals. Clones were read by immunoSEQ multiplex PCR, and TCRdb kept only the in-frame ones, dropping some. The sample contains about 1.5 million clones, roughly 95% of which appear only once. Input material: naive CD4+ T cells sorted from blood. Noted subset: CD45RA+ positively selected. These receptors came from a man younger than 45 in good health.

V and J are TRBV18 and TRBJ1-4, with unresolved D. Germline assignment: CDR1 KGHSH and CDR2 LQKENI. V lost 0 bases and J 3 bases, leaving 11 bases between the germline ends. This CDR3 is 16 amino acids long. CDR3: CASSPPGSSANEKLFF. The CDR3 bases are TGTGCCAGCTCACCACCGGGAAGTTCGGCTAATGAAAAACTGTTTTTT.

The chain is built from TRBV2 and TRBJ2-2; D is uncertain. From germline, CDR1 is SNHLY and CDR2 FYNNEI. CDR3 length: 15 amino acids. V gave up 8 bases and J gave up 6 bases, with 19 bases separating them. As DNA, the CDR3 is TGTGCCAGCCGCCGGACCTCTACGGGCGCCGGGGAGCTGTTTTTT. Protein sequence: CASRRTSTGAGELFF.

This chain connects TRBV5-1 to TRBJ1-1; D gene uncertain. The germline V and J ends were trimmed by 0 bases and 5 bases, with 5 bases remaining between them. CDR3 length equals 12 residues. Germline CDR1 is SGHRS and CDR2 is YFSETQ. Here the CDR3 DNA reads TGCGCCAGCAGCTTGGATTTTACTGAAGCTTTCTTT. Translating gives CASSLDFTEAFF.

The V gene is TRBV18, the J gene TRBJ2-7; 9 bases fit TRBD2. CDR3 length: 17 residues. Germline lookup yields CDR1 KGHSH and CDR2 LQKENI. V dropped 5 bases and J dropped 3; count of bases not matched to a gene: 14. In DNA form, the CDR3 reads TGTGCCAGCTCATGGTTAGGAGCTAGCGGGACAAGCTACGAGCAGTACTTC. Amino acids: CASSWLGASGTSYEQYF.

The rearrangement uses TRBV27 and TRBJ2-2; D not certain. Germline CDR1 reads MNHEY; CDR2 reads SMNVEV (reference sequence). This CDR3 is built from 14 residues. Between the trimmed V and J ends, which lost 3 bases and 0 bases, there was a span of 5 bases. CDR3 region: CASSFYPNTGELFF. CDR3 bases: TGTGCCAGCAGTTTTTATCCGAACACCGGGGAGCTGTTTTTT.

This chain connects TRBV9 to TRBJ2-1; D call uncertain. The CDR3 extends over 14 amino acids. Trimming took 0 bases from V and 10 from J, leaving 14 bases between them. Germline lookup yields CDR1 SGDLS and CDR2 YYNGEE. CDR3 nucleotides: TGTGCCAGCAGCGTAGGGGGTCCCCTGGAGGAGCAGTTCTTC. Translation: CASSVGGPLEEQFF.

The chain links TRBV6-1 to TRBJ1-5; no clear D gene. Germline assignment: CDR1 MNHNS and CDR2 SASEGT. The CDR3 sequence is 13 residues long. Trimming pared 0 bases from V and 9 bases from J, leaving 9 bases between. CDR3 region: CASSEAQVRPQHF. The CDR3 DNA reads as TGTGCCAGCAGTGAAGCGCAGGTCCGGCCCCAGCATTTT.

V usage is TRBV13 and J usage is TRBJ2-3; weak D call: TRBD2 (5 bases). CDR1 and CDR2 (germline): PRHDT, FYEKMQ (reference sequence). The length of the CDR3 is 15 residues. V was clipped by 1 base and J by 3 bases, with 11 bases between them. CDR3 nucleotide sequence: TGTGCCAGCAGCTTAGTGCTAGCCGCTACAGATACGCAGTATTTT. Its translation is CASSLVLAATDTQYF.

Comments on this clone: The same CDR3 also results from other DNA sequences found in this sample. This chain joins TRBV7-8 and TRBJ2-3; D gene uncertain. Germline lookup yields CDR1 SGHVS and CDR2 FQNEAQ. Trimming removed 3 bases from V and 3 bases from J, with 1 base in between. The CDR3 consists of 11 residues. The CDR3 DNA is TGTGCCAGCAGCTTTACAGATACGCAGTATTTT. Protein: CASSFTDTQYF.

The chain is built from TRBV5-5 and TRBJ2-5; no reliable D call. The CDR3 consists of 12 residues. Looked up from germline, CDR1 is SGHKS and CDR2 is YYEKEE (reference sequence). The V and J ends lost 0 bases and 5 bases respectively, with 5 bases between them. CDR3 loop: CASSLGPETQYF. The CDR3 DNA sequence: TGTGCCAGCAGCTTGGGACCCGAGACCCAGTACTTC.

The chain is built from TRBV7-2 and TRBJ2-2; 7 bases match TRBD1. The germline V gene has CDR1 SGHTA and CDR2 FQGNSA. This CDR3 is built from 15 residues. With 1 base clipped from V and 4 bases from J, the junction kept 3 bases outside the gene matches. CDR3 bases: TGTGCCAGCAGCTTAGGACAGGGTGGCACCGGGGAGCTGTTTTTT. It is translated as CASSLGQGGTGELFF.

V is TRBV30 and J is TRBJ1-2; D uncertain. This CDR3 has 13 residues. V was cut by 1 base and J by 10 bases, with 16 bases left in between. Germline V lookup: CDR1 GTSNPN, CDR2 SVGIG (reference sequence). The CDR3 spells CAWSANSGMDYTF. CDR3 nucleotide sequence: TGTGCCTGGAGTGCCAACTCGGGGATGGACTACACCTTC.

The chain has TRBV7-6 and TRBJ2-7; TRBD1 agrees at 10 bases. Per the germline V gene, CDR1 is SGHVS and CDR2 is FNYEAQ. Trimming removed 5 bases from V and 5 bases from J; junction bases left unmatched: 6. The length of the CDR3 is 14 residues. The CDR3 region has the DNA TGTGCCAGCAGCCTGACAGGGGGCCGGAACGAGCAGTACTTC. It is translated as CASSLTGGRNEQYF.

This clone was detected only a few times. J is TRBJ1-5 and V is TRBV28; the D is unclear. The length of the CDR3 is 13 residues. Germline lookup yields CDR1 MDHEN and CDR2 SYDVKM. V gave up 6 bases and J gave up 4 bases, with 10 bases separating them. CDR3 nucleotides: TGTGCCAGCAGGAGGCGGATAAATCAGCCCCAGCATTTT. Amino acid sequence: CASRRRINQPQHF.

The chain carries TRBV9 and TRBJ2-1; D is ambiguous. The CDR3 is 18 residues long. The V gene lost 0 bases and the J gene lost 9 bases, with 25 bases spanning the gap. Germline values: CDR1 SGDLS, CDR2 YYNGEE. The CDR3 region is CASSVGVGTPSTVGEQFF. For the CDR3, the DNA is TGTGCCAGCAGCGTAGGGGTGGGCACCCCATCTACCGTCGGTGAGCAGTTCTTC.

CDR3 amino acids: CASSENLGYEQYF. CDR3 nucleotides: TGCGCCAGCAGTGAGAACCTCGGCTACGAGCAGTACTTC. This chain uses TRBV10-1 with TRBJ2-7, with unresolved D. Trimming cost V 2 bases and J 3 bases, with 8 bases left between them. CDR3 length: 13 residues. CDR1 and CDR2 (germline): WNHNN, SYGVQD (reference sequence).